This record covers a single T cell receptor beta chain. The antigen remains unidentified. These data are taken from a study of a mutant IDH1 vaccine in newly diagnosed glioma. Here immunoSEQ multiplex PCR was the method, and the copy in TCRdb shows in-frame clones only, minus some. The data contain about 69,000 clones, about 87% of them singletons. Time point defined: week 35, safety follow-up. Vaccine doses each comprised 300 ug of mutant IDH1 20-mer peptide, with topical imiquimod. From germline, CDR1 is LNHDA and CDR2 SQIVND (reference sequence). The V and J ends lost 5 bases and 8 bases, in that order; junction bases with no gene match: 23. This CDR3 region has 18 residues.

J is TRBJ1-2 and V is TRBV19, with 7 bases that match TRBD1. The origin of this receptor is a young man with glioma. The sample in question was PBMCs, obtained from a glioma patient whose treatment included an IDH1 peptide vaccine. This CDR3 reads CASSARPLLGGNLEGYTF. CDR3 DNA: TGTGCCAGTAGTGCCCGGCCGCTGCTAGGGGGCAATTTGGAAGGCTACACCTTC.